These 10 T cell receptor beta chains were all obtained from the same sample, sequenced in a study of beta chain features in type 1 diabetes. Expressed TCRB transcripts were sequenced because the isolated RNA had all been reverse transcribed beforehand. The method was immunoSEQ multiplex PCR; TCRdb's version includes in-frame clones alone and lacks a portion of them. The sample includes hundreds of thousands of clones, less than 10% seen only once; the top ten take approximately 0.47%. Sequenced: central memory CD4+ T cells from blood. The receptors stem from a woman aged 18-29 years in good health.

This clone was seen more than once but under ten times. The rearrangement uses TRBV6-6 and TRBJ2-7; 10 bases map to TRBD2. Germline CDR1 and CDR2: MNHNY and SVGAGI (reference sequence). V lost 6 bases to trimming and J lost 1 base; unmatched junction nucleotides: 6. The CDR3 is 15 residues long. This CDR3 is CASSPPAGGSYEQYF. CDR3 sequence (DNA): TGTGCCAGCAGCCCCCCAGCGGGAGGGTCCTACGAGCAGTACTTC.

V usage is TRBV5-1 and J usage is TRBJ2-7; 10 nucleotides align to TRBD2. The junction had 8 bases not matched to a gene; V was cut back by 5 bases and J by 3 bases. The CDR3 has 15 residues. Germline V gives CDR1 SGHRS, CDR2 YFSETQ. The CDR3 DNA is TGCGCCAGCAGACCCCGAGTAGCGGGAGGCTACGAGCAGTACTTC. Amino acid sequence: CASRPRVAGGYEQYF.

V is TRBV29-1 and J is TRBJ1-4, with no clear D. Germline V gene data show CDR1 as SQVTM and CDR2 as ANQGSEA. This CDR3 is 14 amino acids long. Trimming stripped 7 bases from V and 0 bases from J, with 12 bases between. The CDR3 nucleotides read TGCAGCGCCCGGACCTATTCAACTAATGAAAAACTGTTTTTT. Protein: CSARTYSTNEKLFF.

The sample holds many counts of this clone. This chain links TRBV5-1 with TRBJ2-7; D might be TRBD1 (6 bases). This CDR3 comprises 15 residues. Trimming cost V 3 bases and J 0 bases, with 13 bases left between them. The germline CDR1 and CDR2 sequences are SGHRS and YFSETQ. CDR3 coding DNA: TGCGCCAGCAGCTCCCCGGACAGTAGCTCCTACGAGCAGTACTTC. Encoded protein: CASSSPDSSSYEQYF.

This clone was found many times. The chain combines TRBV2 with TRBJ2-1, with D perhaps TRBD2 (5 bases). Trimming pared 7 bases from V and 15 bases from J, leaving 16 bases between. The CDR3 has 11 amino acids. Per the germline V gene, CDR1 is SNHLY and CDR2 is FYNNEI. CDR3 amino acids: CASKREYGWFF. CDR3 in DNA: TGTGCCAGCAAGAGGGAATATGGATGGTTCTTC.

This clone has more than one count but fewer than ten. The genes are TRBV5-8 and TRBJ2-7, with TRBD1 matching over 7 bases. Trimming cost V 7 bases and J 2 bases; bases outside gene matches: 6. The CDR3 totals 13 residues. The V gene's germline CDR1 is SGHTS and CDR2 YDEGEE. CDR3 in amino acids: CASARTGPYEQYF. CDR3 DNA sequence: TGTGCCAGCGCTCGGACAGGACCCTACGAGCAGTACTTC.

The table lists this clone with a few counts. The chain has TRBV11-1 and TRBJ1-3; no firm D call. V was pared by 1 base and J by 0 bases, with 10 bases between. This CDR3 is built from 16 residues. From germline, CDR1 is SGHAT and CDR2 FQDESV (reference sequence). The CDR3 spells CASSLGLVYSGNTIYF. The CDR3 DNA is TGTGCCAGCAGCTTAGGATTGGTTTACTCTGGAAACACCATATATTTT.

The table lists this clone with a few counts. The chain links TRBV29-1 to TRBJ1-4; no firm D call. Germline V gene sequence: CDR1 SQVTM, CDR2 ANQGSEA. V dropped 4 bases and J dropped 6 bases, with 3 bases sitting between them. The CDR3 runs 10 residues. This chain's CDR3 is CSVGDEKLFF. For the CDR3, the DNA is TGCAGCGTTGGAGATGAAAAACTGTTTTTT.

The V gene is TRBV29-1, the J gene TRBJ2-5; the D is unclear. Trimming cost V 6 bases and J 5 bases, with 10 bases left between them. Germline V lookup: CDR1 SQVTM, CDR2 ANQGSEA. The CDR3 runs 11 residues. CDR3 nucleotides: TGCAGCGTAGCCCTCCGGGAGACCCAGTACTTC. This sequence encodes CSVALRETQYF.

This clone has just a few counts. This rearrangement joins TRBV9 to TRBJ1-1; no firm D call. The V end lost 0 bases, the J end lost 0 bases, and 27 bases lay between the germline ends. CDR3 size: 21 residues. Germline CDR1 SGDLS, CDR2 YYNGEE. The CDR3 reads CASSVAPPGFGKDPMNTEAFF. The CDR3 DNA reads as TGTGCCAGCAGCGTAGCTCCACCCGGCTTTGGGAAGGACCCGATGAACACTGAAGCTTTCTTT.